Listed here are 8 T cell receptor beta chains from one sample, sequenced in a study of post-analysis software for immune sequencing data. These TCRs' antigens remain unknown. cDNA libraries for TCR beta contained unique molecular identifiers. TCRdb reanalysed the PCR reads using MiXCR and keeps one entry per CDR3 protein. This sample has about 560,000 distinct CDR3 sequences, with about 44% found just once. Study-wide points: Patients had higher frequencies than controls of about five TRBV segments, including TRBV5-6, TRBV5-1 and TRBV20-1.

The material sequenced was blood. These TCRs come from a girl aged 5-17 years with multiple sclerosis.

This clonotype was detected a few times. The chain has TRBV4-1 and TRBJ1-1, with no clear D. CDR1 is MGHRA and CDR2 is YSYEKL in the germline V gene. The V end lost 2 bases, the J end lost 4 bases, and 11 bases lay between the germline ends. The CDR3 runs to 14 residues. CDR3 in amino acids: CASSQPGRGTEAFF. CDR3 nucleotide sequence: TGCGCCAGCAGCCAACCCGGACGAGGCACTGAAGCTTTCTTT.

J is TRBJ2-7 and V is TRBV27; 9 nucleotides align to TRBD1. Germline V CDR1 and CDR2: MNHEY, SMNVEV (reference sequence). CDR3 length: 14 amino acids. The V segment lost 7 bases and the J segment 3 bases; nucleotides outside the gene matches: 7. CDR3 sequence: CASTTTGGNYEQYF. The CDR3 DNA sequence: TGTGCCAGCACAACGACAGGGGGAAACTACGAGCAGTACTTC.

This sequence joins TRBV2 and TRBJ2-7; D is ambiguous. The germline V gene has CDR1 SNHLY and CDR2 FYNNEI. The CDR3 loop spans 11 amino acids. V was pared by 1 base and J by 5 bases, with 3 bases between. The CDR3 region has the DNA TGTGCCAGCAGTGAAGTTAACGAGCAGTACTTC. Translated, it gives CASSEVNEQYF.

The chain carries TRBV29-1 and TRBJ1-1; D is undetermined. V was cut by 7 bases and J by 1 base, with 16 bases left in between. Germline V CDR1 and CDR2: SQVTM, ANQGSEA. The CDR3 is 14 residues long. CDR3 nucleotides: TGCAGCGCCATTCGCGGGTCAGCGAACACTGAAGCTTTCTTT. Its translation is CSAIRGSANTEAFF.

This clonotype was seen only a few times. The DNA of the CDR3 is TGCAGTGCTAGAACCCGGGACAGGACCTCCTACGAGCAGTACTTC. Residues: CSARTRDRTSYEQYF. The chain carries TRBV20-1 and TRBJ2-7; 8 bases are shared with TRBD1. The V segment lost 2 bases and the J segment 0 bases; nucleotides outside the gene matches: 6. The CDR3 contains 15 residues. Germline V CDR1 and CDR2: DFQATT, SNEGSKA (reference sequence).

The chain is built from TRBV29-1 and TRBJ2-3; maybe TRBD2 (6 bases). CDR3 length: 12 residues. V was clipped by 7 bases and J by 8 bases, with 16 bases between them. Germline loops: CDR1 SQVTM, CDR2 ANQGSEA. The CDR3 spells CSAQTGTRTQYF. Here the CDR3 DNA reads TGCAGCGCCCAAACCGGGACTCGTACGCAGTATTTT.

This chain links TRBV11-2 with TRBJ2-7, with no clear D. Looked up from germline, CDR1 is SGHAT and CDR2 is FQNNGV. The CDR3 extends over 14 amino acids. Trimming removed 2 bases at V and 2 bases at J, with 10 bases between. As DNA, the CDR3 is TGTGCCAGCAGCTTATGGTCAGGTCCCTACGAGCAGTACTTC. Translated: CASSLWSGPYEQYF.

The rearrangement links TRBV2 to TRBJ2-1, with 8 bases that match TRBD2. V was clipped by 2 bases and J by 4 bases; unmatched bases: 4. CDR1 is SNHLY and CDR2 is FYNNEI in the germline V gene. The length of the CDR3 is 15 residues. In nucleotides, the CDR3 is TGTGCCAGCAGTGAACAGCGGGGGAGTTACAATGAGCAGTTCTTC. This codes for CASSEQRGSYNEQFF.